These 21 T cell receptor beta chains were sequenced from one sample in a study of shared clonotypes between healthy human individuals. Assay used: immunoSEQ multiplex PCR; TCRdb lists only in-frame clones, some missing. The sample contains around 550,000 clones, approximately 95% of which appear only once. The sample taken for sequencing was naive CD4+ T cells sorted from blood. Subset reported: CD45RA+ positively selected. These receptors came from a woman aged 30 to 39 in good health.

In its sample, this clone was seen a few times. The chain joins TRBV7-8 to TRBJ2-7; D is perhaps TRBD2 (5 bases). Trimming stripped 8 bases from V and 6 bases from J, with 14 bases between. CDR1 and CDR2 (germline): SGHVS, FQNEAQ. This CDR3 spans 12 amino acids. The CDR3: CASGPGRIEQYF. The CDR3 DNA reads TGTGCCAGCGGACCGGGGAGAATCGAGCAGTACTTC.

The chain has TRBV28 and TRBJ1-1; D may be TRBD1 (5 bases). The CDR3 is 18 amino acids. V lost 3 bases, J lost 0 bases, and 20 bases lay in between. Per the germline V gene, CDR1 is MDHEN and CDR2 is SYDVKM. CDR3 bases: TGTGCCAGCAGTTTTATCCAGGGAAGCGGGGCCATGAACACTGAAGCTTTCTTT. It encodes CASSFIQGSGAMNTEAFF.

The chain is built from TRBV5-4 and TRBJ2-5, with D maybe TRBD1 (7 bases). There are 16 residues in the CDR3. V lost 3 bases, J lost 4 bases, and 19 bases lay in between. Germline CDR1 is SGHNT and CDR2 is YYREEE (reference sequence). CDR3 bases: TGTGCCAGCAGCTCGATAAAACAGGGGACTGGAGAGACCCAGTACTTC. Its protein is CASSSIKQGTGETQYF.

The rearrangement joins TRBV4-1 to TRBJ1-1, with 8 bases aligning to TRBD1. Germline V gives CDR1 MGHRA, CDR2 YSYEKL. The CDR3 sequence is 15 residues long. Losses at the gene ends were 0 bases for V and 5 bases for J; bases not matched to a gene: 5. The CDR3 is CASSQDRQGATEAFF. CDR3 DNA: TGCGCCAGCAGCCAAGATCGGCAGGGGGCTACTGAAGCTTTCTTT.

The CDR3 nucleotides are TGCGCCAGCAGCTTGCGTACCATGTTCGGTCCGGGGAGCAATGAGCAGTTCTTC. Encoded protein: CASSLRTMFGPGSNEQFF. The rearrangement uses TRBV5-1 and TRBJ2-1; tentative D call: TRBD2 (5 bases). The CDR3 spans 18 residues. V lost 1 base, J lost 6 bases, and 23 bases lay in between. The germline gives CDR1 SGHRS, CDR2 YFSETQ.

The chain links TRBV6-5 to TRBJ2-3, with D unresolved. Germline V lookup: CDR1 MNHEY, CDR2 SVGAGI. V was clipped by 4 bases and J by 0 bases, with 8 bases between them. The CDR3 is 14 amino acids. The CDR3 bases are TGTGCCAGCAGTTCACTCGCTAGCACAGATACGCAGTATTTT. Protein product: CASSSLASTDTQYF.

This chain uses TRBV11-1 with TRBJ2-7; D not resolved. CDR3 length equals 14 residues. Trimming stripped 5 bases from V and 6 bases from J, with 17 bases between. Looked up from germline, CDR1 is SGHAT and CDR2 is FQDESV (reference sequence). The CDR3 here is CASSPRLGSGEQYF. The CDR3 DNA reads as TGTGCCAGCAGCCCCCGGCTGGGTTCGGGCGAGCAGTACTTC. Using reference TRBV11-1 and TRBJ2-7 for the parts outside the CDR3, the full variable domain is EAEVAQSPRYKITEKSQAVAFWCDPISGHATLYWYRQILGQGPELLVQFQDESVVDDSQLPKDRFSAERLKGVDSTLKIQPAELGDSAMYLCASSPRLGSGEQYFGPGTRLTVT.

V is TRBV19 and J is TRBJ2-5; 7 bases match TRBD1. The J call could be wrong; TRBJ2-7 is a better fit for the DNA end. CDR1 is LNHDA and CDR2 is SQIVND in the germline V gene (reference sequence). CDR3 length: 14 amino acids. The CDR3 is CASNTGTESYEQYF. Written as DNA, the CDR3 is TGTGCCAGTAATACCGGGACAGAGTCCTACGAGCAGTACTTC.

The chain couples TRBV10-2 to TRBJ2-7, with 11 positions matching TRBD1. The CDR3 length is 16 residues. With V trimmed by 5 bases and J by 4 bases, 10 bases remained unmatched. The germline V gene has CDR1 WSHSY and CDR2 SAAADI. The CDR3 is CASSSRHGTGGYEQYF. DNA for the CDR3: TGCGCCAGCAGTAGCCGTCACGGGACAGGGGGTTACGAGCAGTACTTC.

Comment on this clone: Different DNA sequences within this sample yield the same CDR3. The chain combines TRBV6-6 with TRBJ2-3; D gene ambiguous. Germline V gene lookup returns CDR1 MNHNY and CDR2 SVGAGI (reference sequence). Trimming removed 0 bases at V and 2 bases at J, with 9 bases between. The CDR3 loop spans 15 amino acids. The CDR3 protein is CASSYSGTSTDTQYF. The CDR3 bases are TGTGCCAGCAGTTACTCCGGAACCTCCACAGATACGCAGTATTTT.

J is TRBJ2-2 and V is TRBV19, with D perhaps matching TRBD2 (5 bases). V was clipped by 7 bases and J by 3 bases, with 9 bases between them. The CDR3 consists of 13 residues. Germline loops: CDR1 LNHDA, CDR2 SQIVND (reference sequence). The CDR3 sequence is CASTTTHTGELFF. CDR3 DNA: TGTGCCAGTACGACTACTCACACCGGGGAGCTGTTTTTT.

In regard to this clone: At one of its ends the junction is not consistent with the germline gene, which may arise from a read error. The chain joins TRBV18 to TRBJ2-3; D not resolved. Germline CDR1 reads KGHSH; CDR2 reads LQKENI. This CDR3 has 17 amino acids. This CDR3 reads CASSPPGSDASTDTQYF. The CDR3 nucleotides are TGTGCCAGCTCACCACCGGGTTCCGATGCGAGCACTGATACGCAGTATTTT.

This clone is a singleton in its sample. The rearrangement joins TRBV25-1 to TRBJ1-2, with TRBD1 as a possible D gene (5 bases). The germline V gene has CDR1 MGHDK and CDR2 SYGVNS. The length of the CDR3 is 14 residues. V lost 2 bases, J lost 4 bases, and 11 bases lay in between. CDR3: CASSELGGSYGYTF. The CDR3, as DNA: TGTGCCAGCAGTGAACTGGGGGGGTCCTATGGCTACACCTTC.

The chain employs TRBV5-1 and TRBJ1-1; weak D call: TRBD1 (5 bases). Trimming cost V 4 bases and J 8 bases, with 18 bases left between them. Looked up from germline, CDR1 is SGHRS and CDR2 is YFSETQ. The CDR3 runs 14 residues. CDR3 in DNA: TGCGCCAGCAGCCTTTTTGAAGGGGACCGAGAAGCTTTCTTT. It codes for CASSLFEGDREAFF.

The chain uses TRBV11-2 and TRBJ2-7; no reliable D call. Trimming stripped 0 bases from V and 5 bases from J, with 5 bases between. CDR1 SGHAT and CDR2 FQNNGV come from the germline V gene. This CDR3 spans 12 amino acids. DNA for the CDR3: TGTGCCAGCAGCTTAGATATCCACGAGCAGTACTTC. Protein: CASSLDIHEQYF.

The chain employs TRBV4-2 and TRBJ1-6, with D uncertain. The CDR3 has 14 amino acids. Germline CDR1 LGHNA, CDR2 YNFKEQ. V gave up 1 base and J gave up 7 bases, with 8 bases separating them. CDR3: CASSQVGLNSPLHF. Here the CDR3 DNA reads TGTGCCAGCAGCCAAGTAGGTTTGAATTCACCCCTCCACTTT.

The CDR3 protein is CASSLFVTGTSGFEQYF. The CDR3 DNA sequence: TGTGCCAGCAGCTTGTTCGTAACCGGGACTAGCGGATTCGAGCAGTACTTC. The J gene is TRBJ2-7, the V gene TRBV5-6, with TRBD2 identical over 11 bases. This CDR3 comprises 17 residues. Germline V lookup: CDR1 SGHDT, CDR2 YYEEEE. Trimming took 1 base from V and 6 from J; bases not matched to a gene: 12.

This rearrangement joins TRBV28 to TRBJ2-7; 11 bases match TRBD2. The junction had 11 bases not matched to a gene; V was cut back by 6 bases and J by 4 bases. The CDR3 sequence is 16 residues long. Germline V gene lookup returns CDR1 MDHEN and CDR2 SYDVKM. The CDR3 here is CASRPLPGLAVYEQYF. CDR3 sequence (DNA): TGTGCCAGCAGACCTCTGCCGGGACTAGCGGTGTACGAGCAGTACTTC.

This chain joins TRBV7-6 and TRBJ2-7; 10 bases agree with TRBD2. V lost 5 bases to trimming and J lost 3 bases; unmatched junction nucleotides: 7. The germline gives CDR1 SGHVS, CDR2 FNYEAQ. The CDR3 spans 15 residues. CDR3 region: CASSPGLAGGYEQYF. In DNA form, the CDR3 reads TGTGCCAGCAGCCCGGGTTTAGCGGGGGGCTACGAGCAGTACTTC.

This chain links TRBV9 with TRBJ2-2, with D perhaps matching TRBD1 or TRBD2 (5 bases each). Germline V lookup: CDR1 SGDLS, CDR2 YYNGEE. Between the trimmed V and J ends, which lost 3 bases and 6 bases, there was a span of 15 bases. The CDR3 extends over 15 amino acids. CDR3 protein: CASSALGATAGELFF. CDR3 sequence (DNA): TGTGCCAGCAGCGCACTAGGGGCAACGGCCGGGGAGCTGTTTTTT.

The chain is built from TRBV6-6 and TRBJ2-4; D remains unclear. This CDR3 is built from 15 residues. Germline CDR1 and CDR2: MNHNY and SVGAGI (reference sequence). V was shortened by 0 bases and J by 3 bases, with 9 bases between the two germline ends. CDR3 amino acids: CASSYSGIDKNIQYF. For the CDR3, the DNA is TGTGCCAGCAGTTACTCAGGGATTGACAAAAACATTCAGTACTTC.